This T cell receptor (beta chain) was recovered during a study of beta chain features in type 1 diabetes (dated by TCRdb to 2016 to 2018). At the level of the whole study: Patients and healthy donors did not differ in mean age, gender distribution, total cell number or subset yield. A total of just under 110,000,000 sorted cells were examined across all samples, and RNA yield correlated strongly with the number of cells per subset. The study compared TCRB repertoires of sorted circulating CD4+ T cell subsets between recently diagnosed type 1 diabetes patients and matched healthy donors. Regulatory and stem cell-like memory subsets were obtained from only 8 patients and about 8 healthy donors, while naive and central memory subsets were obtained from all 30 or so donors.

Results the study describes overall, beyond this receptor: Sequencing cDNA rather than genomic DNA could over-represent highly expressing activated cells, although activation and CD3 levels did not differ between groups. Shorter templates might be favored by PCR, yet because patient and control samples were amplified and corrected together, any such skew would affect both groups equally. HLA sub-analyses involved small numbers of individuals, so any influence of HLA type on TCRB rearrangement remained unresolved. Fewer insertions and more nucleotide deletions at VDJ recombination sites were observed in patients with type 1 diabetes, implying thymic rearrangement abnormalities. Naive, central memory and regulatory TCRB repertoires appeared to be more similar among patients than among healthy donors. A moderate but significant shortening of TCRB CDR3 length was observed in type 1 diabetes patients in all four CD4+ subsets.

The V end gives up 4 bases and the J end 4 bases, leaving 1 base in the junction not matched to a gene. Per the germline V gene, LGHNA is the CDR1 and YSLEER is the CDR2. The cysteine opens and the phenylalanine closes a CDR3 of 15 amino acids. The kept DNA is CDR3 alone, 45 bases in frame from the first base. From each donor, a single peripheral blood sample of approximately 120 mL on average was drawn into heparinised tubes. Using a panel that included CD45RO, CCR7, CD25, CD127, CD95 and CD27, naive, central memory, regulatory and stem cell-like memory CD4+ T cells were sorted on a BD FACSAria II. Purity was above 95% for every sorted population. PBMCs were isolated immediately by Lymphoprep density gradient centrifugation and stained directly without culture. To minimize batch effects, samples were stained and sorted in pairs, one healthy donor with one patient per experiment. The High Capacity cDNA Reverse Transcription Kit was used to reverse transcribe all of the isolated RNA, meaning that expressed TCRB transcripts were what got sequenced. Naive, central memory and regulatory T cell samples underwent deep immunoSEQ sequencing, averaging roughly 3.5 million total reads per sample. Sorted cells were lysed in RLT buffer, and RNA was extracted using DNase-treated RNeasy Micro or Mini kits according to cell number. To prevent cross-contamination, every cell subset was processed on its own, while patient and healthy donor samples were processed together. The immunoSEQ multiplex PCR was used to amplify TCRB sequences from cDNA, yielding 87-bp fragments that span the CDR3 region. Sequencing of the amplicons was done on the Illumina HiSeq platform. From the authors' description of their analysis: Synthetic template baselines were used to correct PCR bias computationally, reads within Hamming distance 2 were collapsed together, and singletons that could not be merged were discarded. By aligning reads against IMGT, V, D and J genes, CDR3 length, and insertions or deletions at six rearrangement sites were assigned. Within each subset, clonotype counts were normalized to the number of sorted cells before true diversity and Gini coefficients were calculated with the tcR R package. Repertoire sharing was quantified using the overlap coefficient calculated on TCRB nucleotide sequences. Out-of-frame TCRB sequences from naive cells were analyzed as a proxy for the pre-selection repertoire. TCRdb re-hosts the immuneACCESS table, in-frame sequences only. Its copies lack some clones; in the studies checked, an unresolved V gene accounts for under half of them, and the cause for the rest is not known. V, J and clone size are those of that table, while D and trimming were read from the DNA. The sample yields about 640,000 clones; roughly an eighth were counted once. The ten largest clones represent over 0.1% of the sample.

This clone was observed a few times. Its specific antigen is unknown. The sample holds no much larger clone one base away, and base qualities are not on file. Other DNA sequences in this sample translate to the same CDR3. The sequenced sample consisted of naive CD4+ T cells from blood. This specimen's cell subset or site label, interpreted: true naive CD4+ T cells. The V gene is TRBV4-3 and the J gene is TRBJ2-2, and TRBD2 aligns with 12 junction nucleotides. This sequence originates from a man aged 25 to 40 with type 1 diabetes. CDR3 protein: CASSPLAGGTGELFF. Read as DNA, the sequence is TGCGCCAGCAGCCCACTAGCGGGGGGCACCGGGGAGCTGTTTTTT.